A single sample is the source of the 16 T cell receptor beta chains below, sequenced in a study of T cells in Graves' hyperthyroidism and ophthalmopathy. The CDR3 regions of TCR beta were amplified from RNA transcripts. First-round RT-PCR of the TCR CDR3 relied on the HTBI primer set. TCRdb analysed the multiplex PCR reads with MiXCR anew, one entry per CDR3 protein. This sample yields about 500,000 distinct CDR3 sequences, of which roughly 15% are seen a single time; 25% to 30% belongs to the top ten. Sequencing used blood. The receptor source for this set is a woman in her 30s with Graves' ophthalmopathy.

The rearrangement joins TRBV5-1 to TRBJ1-3; D gene uncertain. V was shortened by 0 bases and J by 4 bases, with 11 bases between the two germline ends. Germline CDR1 SGHRS, CDR2 YFSETQ. The CDR3 extends over 15 amino acids. For the CDR3, the DNA is TGCGCCAGCAGCTTGGGTTCCGGAATCGGAAACACCATATATTTT. Encoded protein: CASSLGSGIGNTIYF.

A remark on this clonotype: A much larger clonotype is one base distant, so this may be a read error. This chain links TRBV27 with TRBJ2-1; D is uncertain. Germline CDR1 reads MNHEY; CDR2 reads SMNVEV (reference sequence). Trimming stripped 6 bases from V and 1 base from J, with 16 bases between. The length of the CDR3 is 16 residues. This CDR3 reads CASSSSRGRSYNEQFF. CDR3 DNA: TGTGCCAGCAGCTCAAGCCGCGGCCGTTCCTACAATGAGCAGTTCTTC.

This clonotype was found a few times. The chain recombines TRBV20-1 with TRBJ2-1, with D possibly being TRBD1 or TRBD2 (6 bases each). Germline V gene sequence: CDR1 DFQATT, CDR2 SNEGSKA (reference sequence). V was pared by 5 bases and J by 6 bases, with 17 bases between. This CDR3 is built from 14 residues. The CDR3 region has the DNA TGCAGTGCTGAGGGGGACTCCGCCTTCAATGAGCAGTTCTTC. It yields the protein CSAEGDSAFNEQFF.

This clonotype has ten or more counts. The V call is TRBV2, the J call TRBJ1-4, with D perhaps TRBD1 (5 bases). Germline V gives CDR1 SNHLY, CDR2 FYNNEI. This CDR3 has 14 residues. V was cut by 2 bases and J by 8 bases, with 12 bases left in between. The CDR3 DNA reads as TGTGCCAGCAGTGAACTGATAGGGGCAGAAAAACTGTTTTTT. As protein: CASSELIGAEKLFF.

This clonotype was detected many times. The rearrangement uses TRBV7-2 and TRBJ1-2; no clear D. Trimming took off 5 bases at V and 5 bases at J, with 15 bases between the two ends. The CDR3 has 14 residues. Germline assignment: CDR1 SGHTA and CDR2 FQGNSA. The CDR3 nucleotides read TGTGCCAGCAGCCCCACGTTTGATCCATATGGCTACACCTTC. Protein product: CASSPTFDPYGYTF.

This clonotype was detected many times. V and J are TRBV18 and TRBJ2-7; 9 bases fit TRBD2. Trimming removed 0 bases from V and 4 bases from J; junction bases left unmatched: 4. Germline V CDR1 and CDR2: KGHSH, LQKENI. This CDR3 is built from 15 residues. CDR3 in DNA: TGTGCCAGCTCACCACCCCTAGCGGGAAGTTACGAGCAGTACTTC. Its protein is CASSPPLAGSYEQYF.

This clonotype was counted ten times or more. The V and J genes are TRBV2 and TRBJ1-2; no definite D call. Germline loops: CDR1 SNHLY, CDR2 FYNNEI. The CDR3 consists of 12 residues. V was shortened by 2 bases and J by 3 bases, with 4 bases between the two germline ends. Here the CDR3 DNA reads TGTGCCAGCAGTGAAATGGACTATGGCTACACCTTC. It translates to CASSEMDYGYTF. Full variable domain (missing parts from reference TRBV2 and TRBJ1-2): EPEVTQTPSHQVTQMGQEVILRCVPISNHLYFYWYRQILGQKVEFLVSFYNNEISEKSEIFDDQFSVERPDGSNFTLKIRSTKLEDSAMYFCASSEMDYGYTFGSGTRLTVV.

The genes are TRBV7-9 and TRBJ2-1; possibly TRBD1 or TRBD2 for D (6 bases each). Deletions cut 4 bases from V and 2 bases from J, with 18 bases between. The CDR3 covers 17 residues. CDR1 is SEHNR, CDR2 FQNEAQ, per germline (reference sequence). The DNA for the CDR3 is TGTGCCAGCAGCTCCAGGGGACCGAGACTAGCCTACAATGAGCAGTTCTTC. Translated, it gives CASSSRGPRLAYNEQFF.

In its sample, this clonotype was seen many times. The gene calls are TRBV7-8 and TRBJ2-7; the D gene is possibly TRBD2 (6 bases). Trimming stripped 0 bases from V and 2 bases from J, with 20 bases between. The CDR3 contains 18 residues. From germline, CDR1 is SGHVS and CDR2 FQNEAQ. CDR3 nucleotide sequence: TGTGCCAGCAGCTTAGCAGTTTTCTCAGGGAGGCTTACCTACGAGCAGTACTTC. Protein sequence: CASSLAVFSGRLTYEQYF.

This clonotype was seen many times. The V call is TRBV12-3 or TRBV12-4, the J call TRBJ1-1, with D hard to call. CDR3 size: 13 residues. Trimming removed 5 bases from V and 1 base from J, with 8 bases in between. The CDR3 DNA sequence: TGTGCCAGCAGTAAGTTAACGAACACTGAAGCTTTCTTT. This sequence encodes CASSKLTNTEAFF.

This clonotype was counted only a few times. This sequence joins TRBV30 and TRBJ2-1; D might be TRBD2 (6 bases). CDR1 is GTSNPN, CDR2 SVGIG, per germline (reference sequence). V dropped 3 bases and J dropped 3 bases, with 12 bases sitting between them. The length of the CDR3 is 14 residues. For the CDR3, the DNA is TGTGCCTGGAGCGGGAGTCGGAACTACAATGAGCAGTTCTTC. This gives the protein CAWSGSRNYNEQFF.

This clonotype came up a few times. CDR3 protein: CASSSNGAGGTDTQYF. The CDR3 DNA follows: TGTGCCAGTAGTAGCAACGGAGCGGGTGGGACAGATACGCAGTATTTT. The chain links TRBV19 to TRBJ2-3; tentatively, D is TRBD2 (6 bases). The CDR3 is made up of 16 amino acids. Germline-derived CDR1 and CDR2 are LNHDA and SQIVND (reference sequence). Trimming left V 4 bases short and J 3 bases short, with 17 bases between. The full variable domain, in which reference TRBV19 and TRBJ2-3 provide the parts outside the CDR3, is DGGITQSPKYLFRKEGQNVTLSCEQNLNHDAMYWYRQDPGQGLRLIYYSQIVNDFQKGDIAEGYSVSREKKESFPLTVTSAQKNPTAFYLCASSSNGAGGTDTQYFGPGTRLTVL.

Only a few counts were recorded for this clonotype. The V call is TRBV3-1, the J call TRBJ2-7; 7 nucleotides align to TRBD2. The CDR3 is 17 amino acids. Germline CDR1 reads LGHDT; CDR2 reads YNNKEL (reference sequence). Germline trimming cut 8 bases from V and 7 bases from J; bases unmatched to any gene: 23. CDR3 coding DNA: TGTGCCAGCGAAACGAGTCCCCTAGCGGACACCCGGGGGGAGCAGTACTTC. Amino acid sequence: CASETSPLADTRGEQYF.

This clonotype was counted a few times. The chain uses TRBV12-3 or TRBV12-4 and TRBJ2-2, with D possibly TRBD2 on 7 matching bases. V dropped 1 base and J dropped 4 bases, with 19 bases sitting between them. The CDR3 length is 18 residues. The CDR3 loop is CASSLGGRGTSRTGELFF. Written as DNA, the CDR3 is TGTGCCAGCAGTTTAGGGGGGAGGGGGACCTCGCGCACCGGGGAGCTGTTTTTT.

Many counts were recorded for this clonotype. The chain links TRBV18 to TRBJ2-1; no definite D call. Germline CDR1 reads KGHSH; CDR2 reads LQKENI. The CDR3 is 11 residues long. V dropped 3 bases and J dropped 8 bases, with 5 bases sitting between them. CDR3 sequence reads: CASSPKDEQFF. CDR3 coding DNA: TGTGCCAGCTCACCCAAGGATGAGCAGTTCTTC.

This clonotype was counted between two and nine times. In DNA form, the CDR3 reads TGCGCCAGCAGCCGAGAATCGGACACCTCCAGGGGGGAGACCCAGTACTTC. Amino acid sequence: CASSRESDTSRGETQYF. The chain links TRBV4-3 to TRBJ2-5; 7 nucleotides agree with TRBD1. The CDR3 consists of 17 residues. The germline CDR1 and CDR2 sequences are LGHNA and YSLEER. Germline trimming cut 4 bases from V and 5 bases from J; bases unmatched to any gene: 16.